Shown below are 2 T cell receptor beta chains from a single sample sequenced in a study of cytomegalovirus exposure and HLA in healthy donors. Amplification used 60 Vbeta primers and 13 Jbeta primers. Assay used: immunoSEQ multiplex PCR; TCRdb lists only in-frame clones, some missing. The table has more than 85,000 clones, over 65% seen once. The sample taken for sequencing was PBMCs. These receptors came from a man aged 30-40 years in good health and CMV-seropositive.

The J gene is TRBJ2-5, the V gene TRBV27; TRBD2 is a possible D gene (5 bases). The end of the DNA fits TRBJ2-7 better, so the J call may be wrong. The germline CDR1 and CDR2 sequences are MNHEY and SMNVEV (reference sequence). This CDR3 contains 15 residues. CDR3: CASSGPGYNSYEQYF. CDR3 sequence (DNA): TGTGCCAGCAGTGGGCCGGGGTACAACTCCTACGAGCAGTACTTC.

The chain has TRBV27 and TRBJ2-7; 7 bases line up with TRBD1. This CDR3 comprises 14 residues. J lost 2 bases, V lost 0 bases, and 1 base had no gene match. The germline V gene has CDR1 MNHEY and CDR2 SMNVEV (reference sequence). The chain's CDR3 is CASSLSQGAYEQYF. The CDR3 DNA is TGTGCCAGCAGTTTATCGCAGGGGGCCTACGAGCAGTACTTC.